This TCR beta chain was observed in a study of blood T cell repertoires in COVID-19. For the study at large: The United States, Italy and Spain supplied acute and convalescent COVID-19 samples. The cDNA or gDNA used as material had been derived from T cells, B-cell-depleted T cells, or PBMCs.

What the recovered Cohort 3 donors had was two negative PCRs, clearance, or symptom resolution. This CDR3 spans 15 amino acids. V lost 3 bases to trimming and J lost 1 base, with 12 bases between them. Germline CDR1 SGHAT, CDR2 FQNNGV. Authors' data handling: Reference gene primers were amplified, and this amplification served to estimate nucleated cell counts. Assay used: immunoSEQ multiplex PCR; TCRdb lists only in-frame clones, some missing. That table supplies the V and J calls and clone size; D and trimming were determined from the DNA. The repertoire has around 330,000 clones, roughly 90% of them found once; the top ten carry 2.6%.

Sequenced: PBMCs or T cells enriched from blood (not recorded which). This chain links TRBV11-2 with TRBJ1-2, with D possibly being TRBD1 (6 bases). The source is a man in his fifties or sixties who had recovered from COVID-19. CDR3 sequence reads: CASSFRGSDNYGYTF. The CDR3 nucleotides are TGTGCCAGCAGCTTTAGGGGGTCTGATAACTATGGCTACACCTTC.